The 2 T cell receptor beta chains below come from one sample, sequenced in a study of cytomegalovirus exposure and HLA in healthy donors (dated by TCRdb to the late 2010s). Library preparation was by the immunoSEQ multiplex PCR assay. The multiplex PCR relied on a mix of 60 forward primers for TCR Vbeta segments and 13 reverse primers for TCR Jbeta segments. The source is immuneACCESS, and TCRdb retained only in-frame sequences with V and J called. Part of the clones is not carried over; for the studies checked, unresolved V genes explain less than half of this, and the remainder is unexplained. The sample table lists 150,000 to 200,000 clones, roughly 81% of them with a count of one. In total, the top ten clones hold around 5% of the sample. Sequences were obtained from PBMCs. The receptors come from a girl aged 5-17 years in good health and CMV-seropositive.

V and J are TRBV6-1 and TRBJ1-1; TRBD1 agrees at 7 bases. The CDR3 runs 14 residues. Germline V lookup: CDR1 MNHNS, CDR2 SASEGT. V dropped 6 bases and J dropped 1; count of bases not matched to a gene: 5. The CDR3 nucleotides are TGTGCCAGCAGCCCCGGGACAGCGAACACTGAAGCTTTCTTT. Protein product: CASSPGTANTEAFF.

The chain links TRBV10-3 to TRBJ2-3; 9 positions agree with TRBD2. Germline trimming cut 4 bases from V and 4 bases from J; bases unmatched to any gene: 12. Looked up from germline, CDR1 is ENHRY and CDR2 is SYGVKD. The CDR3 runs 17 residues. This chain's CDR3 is CAISGGRPSGAPDTQYF. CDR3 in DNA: TGTGCCATCAGTGGAGGTCGTCCTAGCGGGGCCCCAGATACGCAGTATTTT.